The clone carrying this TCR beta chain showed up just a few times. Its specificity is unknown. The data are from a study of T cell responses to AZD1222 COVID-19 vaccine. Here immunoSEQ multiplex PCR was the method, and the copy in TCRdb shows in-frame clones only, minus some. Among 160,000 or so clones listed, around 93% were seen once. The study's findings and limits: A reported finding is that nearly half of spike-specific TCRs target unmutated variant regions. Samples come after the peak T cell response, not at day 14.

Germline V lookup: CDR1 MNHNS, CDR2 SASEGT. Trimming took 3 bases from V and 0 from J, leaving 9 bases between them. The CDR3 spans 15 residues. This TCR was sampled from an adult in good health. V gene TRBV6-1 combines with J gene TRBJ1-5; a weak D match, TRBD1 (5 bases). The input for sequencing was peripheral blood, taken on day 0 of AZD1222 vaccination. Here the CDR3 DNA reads TGTGCCAGCAGTGACAGGGTGGGTAGCAATCAGCCCCAGCATTTT. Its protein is CASSDRVGSNQPQHF.